This T cell receptor beta chain was observed in a study of T-cell memory formation after mild COVID-19. Study-wide points: Of the contracting clones, CD4+ ones lay mainly in CM and EM, and CD8+ ones in EMRA. Second-wave clones with a day 37 peak had unconfirmed SARS-CoV-2 specificity.

This clonotype was observed many times. The antigen is undetermined. TCRdb processed the 5' RACE reads anew with MiXCR; each CDR3 protein has one entry. The repertoire includes some 13,000 distinct CDR3 sequences, approximately 12% of them detected once, and roughly 53% sits in the top ten. Trimming took 3 bases from V and 3 from J; bases not matched to a gene: 9. The CDR3 covers 16 residues. Germline V gene lookup returns CDR1 DFQATT and CDR2 SNEGSKA (reference sequence). This chain uses TRBV20-1 with TRBJ2-2, with 8 bases aligning to TRBD2. This TCR was recovered from an adult woman who had mild COVID-19 (a few samples of this study predate the infection). Cell type and time point are not known. The sequenced sample was PBMCs or a T cell subset sorted from them (not recorded which). DNA of the CDR3: TGCAGTGCTAGCCGGGGGGGGAACCTGTACACCGGGGAGCTGTTTTTT. Amino acid sequence: CSASRGGNLYTGELFF.